The sequence of this TCR beta chain was determined in a study of blood T cells in healthy people across ages. A second PCR of 7 to 11 cycles used a sample-barcoded 5' primer and a J-beta primer mix. TCRdb reprocessed the 5' RACE reads via MiXCR and lists one record per CDR3 protein. This sample has just under 550,000 distinct CDR3 sequences; under 30% occur once, and the top ten carry approximately 10%. This clonotype was seen a handful of times. The junction differs from germline at one of its ends, possibly a read error. These data were also reused for a study on T cells of mothers and their children.

The sample taken for sequencing was blood. The TCR was taken from a boy aged 10-17 years in good health.

The CDR3 spells CAGRPTSGGGAKNIQCF. CDR3 DNA: TGTGCCGGCAGACCTACTAGCGGAGGGGGAGCCAAAAACATTCAGTGCTTC. The V gene is TRBV28, the J gene TRBJ2-4, with 8 bases lining up with TRBD2. Germline CDR1 is MDHEN and CDR2 is SYDVKM. CDR3 length: 17 amino acids. The complete variable domain, with remaining parts taken from reference TRBV28 and TRBJ2-4, reads DVKVTQSSRYLVKRTGEKVFLECVQDMDHENMFWYRQDPGLGLRLIYFSYDVKMKEKGDIPEGYSVSREKKERFSLILESASTNQTSMYLCAGRPTSGGGAKNIQCFGAGTRLSVL.